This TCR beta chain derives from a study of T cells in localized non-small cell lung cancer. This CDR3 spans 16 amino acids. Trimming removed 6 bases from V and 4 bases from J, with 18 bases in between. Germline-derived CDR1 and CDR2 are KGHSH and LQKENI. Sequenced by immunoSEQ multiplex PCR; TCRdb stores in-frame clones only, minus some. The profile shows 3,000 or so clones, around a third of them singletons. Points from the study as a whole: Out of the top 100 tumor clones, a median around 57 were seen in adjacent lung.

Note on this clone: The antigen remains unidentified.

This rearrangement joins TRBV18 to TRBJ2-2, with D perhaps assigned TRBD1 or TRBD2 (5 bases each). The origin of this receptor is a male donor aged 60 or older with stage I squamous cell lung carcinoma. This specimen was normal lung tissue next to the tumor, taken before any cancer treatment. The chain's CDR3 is CASSPKTGTFTGELFF. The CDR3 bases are TGTGCCAGCTCGCCGAAAACCGGGACCTTCACCGGGGAGCTGTTTTTT.